These 30 T cell receptor beta chains were sequenced from one sample in a study of early T cells in non-severe SARS-CoV-2 infection. In TCRdb, the 5' RACE reads were re-called with MiXCR into one record per CDR3 protein. The table shows 98,000 or so distinct CDR3 sequences, with roughly 11% occurring only once. Sequencing used whole blood. The receptors come from an adult who was a healthcare worker with PCR-confirmed SARS-CoV-2 infection or an uninfected control (not recorded which).

This clonotype was recorded at least ten times. V usage is TRBV18 and J usage is TRBJ2-7; 13 nucleotides align to TRBD2. Looked up from germline, CDR1 is KGHSH and CDR2 is LQKENI. The CDR3 totals 17 residues. The ends lost 2 bases at V and 2 bases at J; junction bases unmatched: 6. This CDR3 reads CASSPGTSGTVAYEQYF. In DNA, the CDR3 is TGTGCCAGCTCACCAGGGACTAGCGGGACTGTAGCCTACGAGCAGTACTTC.

The table lists this clonotype with many counts. The chain carries TRBV21-1 and TRBJ1-5; TRBD1, the table's D call, was not compared with the DNA. TRBV21-1 is shown as a pseudogene. The CDR3 is made up of 16 amino acids. This CDR3 is CASSKDEGNSNQPQHF. CDR3 sequence (DNA): TGTGCCAGCAGCAAAGACGAGGGGAATAGCAATCAGCCCCAGCATTTT.

This chain links TRBV2 with TRBJ2-7, with 10 bases fitting TRBD1. The V gene end was trimmed by 6 bases and the J gene end by 2 bases; junction bases not matched to a gene: 7. This CDR3 region has 15 residues. Per germline, CDR1 SNHLY and CDR2 FYNNEI. In DNA form, the CDR3 reads TGTGCCAGCAGAGACAGGGGGCTTGGGACCTACGAGCAGTACTTC. Protein: CASRDRGLGTYEQYF.

This clonotype was seen many times. The chain links TRBV7-6 to TRBJ2-3; no clear D gene. The germline V gene encodes CDR1 SGHVS and CDR2 FNYEAQ. The CDR3 consists of 14 residues. The ends were cut back, 2 bases at V and 0 bases at J, with 6 bases in the middle. The CDR3 sequence is CASSLKISTDTQYF. The DNA for the CDR3 is TGTGCCAGCAGCTTAAAGATCAGCACAGATACGCAGTATTTT.

The J gene is TRBJ1-1, the V gene TRBV20-1, with D tentatively TRBD1 (6 bases). CDR1 DFQATT and CDR2 SNEGSKA come from the germline V gene (reference sequence). With 3 bases removed from V and 7 bases from J, the gap between germline ends came to 18 bases. The CDR3 length is 14 residues. The CDR3 sequence: CSASRDTQKGEAFF. DNA for the CDR3: TGCAGTGCTAGCCGGGACACCCAGAAGGGTGAAGCTTTCTTT.

This clonotype was picked up many times. This rearrangement joins TRBV4-1 to TRBJ2-1; weak D call: TRBD1 (5 bases). Germline assignment: CDR1 MGHRA and CDR2 YSYEKL. The CDR3 totals 16 residues. The ends were cut back, 5 bases at V and 0 bases at J, with 14 bases in the middle. The CDR3 protein is CASSKPGKSSYNEQFF. The CDR3 coding sequence is TGCGCCAGCAGCAAACCAGGGAAGAGCTCCTACAATGAGCAGTTCTTC.

The genes are TRBV9 and TRBJ2-2; D is undetermined. CDR1 and CDR2 (germline): SGDLS, YYNGEE. The CDR3 spans 13 residues. V shed 1 base and J shed 0 bases, with 1 base lying between them. The CDR3 loop reads CASSVTNTGELFF. CDR3 nucleotides: TGTGCCAGCAGCGTAACGAACACCGGGGAGCTGTTTTTT.

This clonotype was recorded many times. The chain recombines TRBV5-1 with TRBJ2-5; D gene uncertain. Germline V gene sequence: CDR1 SGHRS, CDR2 YFSETQ. The length of the CDR3 is 13 residues. Trimming removed 0 bases from V and 4 bases from J, with 7 bases in between. The CDR3 loop is CASSLATGETQYF. DNA for the CDR3: TGCGCCAGCAGCTTGGCGACGGGAGAGACCCAGTACTTC. Variable domain in full (rest from reference TRBV5-1 and TRBJ2-5): KAGVTQTPRYLIKTRGQQVTLSCSPISGHRSVSWYQQTPGQGLQFLFEYFSETQRNKGNFPGRFSGRQFSNSRSEMNVSTLELGDSALYLCASSLATGETQYFGPGTRLLVL.

This clonotype was seen at least ten times. V usage is TRBV7-2 and J usage is TRBJ2-7; TRBD2 aligns across 10 bases. With V trimmed by 5 bases and J by 1 base, 17 bases remained unmatched. This CDR3 is built from 19 residues. Germline loops: CDR1 SGHTA, CDR2 FQGNSA. As DNA, the CDR3 is TGTGCCAGCAGCACCTCCGGGACTAGCGTGGGATTTGCTTCCTACGAGCAGTACTTC. This gives the protein CASSTSGTSVGFASYEQYF.

The genes are TRBV6-5 and TRBJ2-3; the D is unclear. The CDR3 has 13 residues. Germline CDR1 and CDR2: MNHEY and SVGAGI. V was cut by 2 bases and J by 2 bases, with 5 bases left in between. In DNA, the CDR3 is TGTGCCAGCAGTTACGCCGCCACAGATACGCAGTATTTT. Residues: CASSYAATDTQYF.

This clonotype was observed at least ten times. The V and J genes are TRBV20-1 and TRBJ2-1; 7 bases fit TRBD2. Per germline, CDR1 DFQATT and CDR2 SNEGSKA (reference sequence). The junction had 12 bases not matched to a gene; V was cut back by 3 bases and J by 1 base. The length of the CDR3 is 17 residues. In nucleotides, the CDR3 is TGCAGTGCTAGGGGAAGGGGAGGGCCCGGGTCCTACAATGAGCAGTTCTTC. Its protein is CSARGRGGPGSYNEQFF.

This clonotype occurred many times. This chain links TRBV4-1 with TRBJ2-3, with D possibly being TRBD1 (5 bases). Germline assignment: CDR1 MGHRA and CDR2 YSYEKL. This CDR3 has 16 amino acids. Trimming removed 0 bases at V and 2 bases at J, with 12 bases between. Here the CDR3 DNA reads TGCGCCAGCAGCCAAGATAAGGGGTTCTTCACAGATACGCAGTATTTT. Its protein product is CASSQDKGFFTDTQYF.

The table lists this clonotype with a few counts. V is TRBV20-1 and J is TRBJ2-7, with 13 bases that match TRBD2. Unmatched junction bases numbered 10, after V lost 4 bases and J lost 4 bases. CDR1 and CDR2 (germline): DFQATT, SNEGSKA (reference sequence). The CDR3 is 16 amino acids. The CDR3 DNA sequence: TGCAGTGCTATGACTAGCGGGAGGTCGAGGTTGTACGAGCAGTACTTC. It yields the protein CSAMTSGRSRLYEQYF.

This clonotype has a handful of counts. The chain uses TRBV4-1 and TRBJ1-1; no clear D. V lost 4 bases to trimming and J lost 1 base, with 13 bases between them. The CDR3 has 15 residues. Germline loops: CDR1 MGHRA, CDR2 YSYEKL. CDR3 DNA: TGCGCCAGCAGCCCGGTTATTAGAGCGAACACTGAAGCTTTCTTT. This sequence encodes CASSPVIRANTEAFF.

The chain links TRBV2 to TRBJ1-1, with D tentatively TRBD1 (5 bases). Germline V gene sequence: CDR1 SNHLY, CDR2 FYNNEI. The V gene lost 5 bases and the J gene lost 1 base, with 8 bases spanning the gap. CDR3 length: 13 residues. In DNA, the CDR3 is TGTGCCAGCAGTCGACAGTGGAACACTGAAGCTTTCTTT. This gives the protein CASSRQWNTEAFF.

This clonotype was seen many times. DNA of the CDR3: TGTGCCAGCAGTTACTTCAGGTGGGATGAGCAGTTCTTC. Protein product: CASSYFRWDEQFF. The chain carries TRBV6-2 or TRBV6-3 and TRBJ2-1; D is ambiguous. This CDR3 is built from 13 residues. Trimming pared 1 base from V and 8 bases from J, leaving 9 bases between. Germline V gene data show CDR1 as MNHEY and CDR2 as SVGEGT.

This clonotype has only a few counts. This chain links TRBV12-3 or TRBV12-4 with TRBJ2-3; D is possibly TRBD1 (6 bases). The V gene lost 2 bases and the J gene lost 4 bases, with 7 bases spanning the gap. This CDR3 region has 13 residues. The CDR3: CASSLPGADTQYF. CDR3 bases: TGTGCCAGCAGTTTACCAGGGGCAGATACGCAGTATTTT.

This clonotype turned up a few times. This chain uses TRBV28 with TRBJ2-5; no clear D gene. The V gene lost 6 bases and the J gene lost 5 bases, with 16 bases spanning the gap. Germline loops: CDR1 MDHEN, CDR2 SYDVKM. The CDR3 is 14 residues long. In DNA form, the CDR3 reads TGTGCCAGCAGACTGGCCAGACGATCTGAGACCCAGTACTTC. Amino acids: CASRLARRSETQYF.

This clonotype was seen a few times. The chain couples TRBV7-2 to TRBJ1-4; TRBD1 agrees at 7 bases. The V and J ends lost 4 bases and 5 bases, in that order; junction bases with no gene match: 4. Germline-derived CDR1 and CDR2 are SGHTA and FQGNSA. The CDR3 loop spans 14 amino acids. The CDR3 loop reads CASSSGQENEKLFF. DNA for the CDR3: TGTGCCAGCAGCTCTGGACAGGAAAATGAAAAACTGTTTTTT.

This clonotype was detected a few times. The chain carries TRBV28 and TRBJ1-5, with a tentative D call TRBD1 (6 bases). V gave up 4 bases and J gave up 2 bases, with 15 bases separating them. The CDR3 sequence is 16 residues long. Germline CDR1 and CDR2: MDHEN and SYDVKM. The CDR3 reads CASSSTQGLGNQPQHF. DNA of the CDR3: TGTGCCAGCAGTTCCACTCAGGGGTTAGGCAATCAGCCCCAGCATTTT.

This clonotype appeared many times. The chain is built from TRBV5-1 and TRBJ1-2, with D possibly matching TRBD1 (5 bases). Germline V lookup: CDR1 SGHRS, CDR2 YFSETQ. The CDR3 contains 14 residues. Trimming cost V 4 bases and J 13 bases, with 23 bases left between them. The CDR3 spells CASSPEPGTPQGTF. DNA for the CDR3: TGCGCCAGCAGCCCCGAACCCGGGACTCCGCAAGGCACCTTC.

The V gene is TRBV3-1, the J gene TRBJ2-3; no clear D gene. CDR1 and CDR2 (germline): LGHDT, YNNKEL (reference sequence). V was clipped by 0 bases and J by 1 base, with 17 bases between them. This CDR3 region has 18 residues. CDR3: CASSQERSNSQGTDTQYF. DNA of the CDR3: TGTGCCAGCAGCCAAGAGAGGTCGAATTCTCAGGGCACAGATACGCAGTATTTT.

This clonotype has ten or more counts. The chain links TRBV20-1 to TRBJ1-2, with D possibly being TRBD1 (5 bases). Germline V lookup: CDR1 DFQATT, CDR2 SNEGSKA (reference sequence). Trimming cost V 1 base and J 2 bases, with 8 bases left between them. CDR3 length: 13 amino acids. CDR3 loop: CSARGQWNYGYTF. In DNA, the CDR3 is TGCAGTGCTAGAGGACAGTGGAACTATGGCTACACCTTC.

Only a few counts were recorded for this clonotype. The chain has TRBV19 and TRBJ2-1, with a weak D call TRBD1 (6 bases). The CDR3 contains 14 residues. Trimming removed 9 bases at V and 10 bases at J, with 22 bases between. The germline V gene encodes CDR1 LNHDA and CDR2 SQIVND (reference sequence). The CDR3 here is CASGRPGFTGEQFF. CDR3 bases: TGTGCCAGCGGGCGGCCAGGATTTACAGGGGAGCAGTTCTTC.

Many counts were recorded for this clonotype. V usage is TRBV7-2 and J usage is TRBJ2-3; no reliable D call. The CDR3 covers 18 residues. V was pared by 1 base and J by 2 bases, with 19 bases between. Germline assignment: CDR1 SGHTA and CDR2 FQGNSA. As DNA, the CDR3 is TGTGCCAGCAGCTTAGTTCTAAGGGTAACAGCTCTCACAGATACGCAGTATTTT. Amino acid sequence: CASSLVLRVTALTDTQYF. Based on the CDR3 plus reference TRBV7-2 and TRBJ2-3, the full variable domain is GAGVSQSPSNKVTEKGKDVELRCDPISGHTALYWYRQSLGQGLEFLIYFQGNSAPDKSGLPSDRFSAERTGGSVSTLTIQRTQQEDSAVYLCASSLVLRVTALTDTQYFGPGTRLTVL.

The V call is TRBV28, the J call TRBJ2-5; D unresolved. Germline V lookup: CDR1 MDHEN, CDR2 SYDVKM. Trimming took 6 bases from V and 5 from J, leaving 16 bases between them. CDR3 length equals 14 residues. The CDR3 DNA sequence: TGTGCCAGCAGCCCTAACGCGAGTCCGGAGACCCAGTACTTC. It translates to CASSPNASPETQYF.

This clonotype was detected only a few times. The gene calls are TRBV7-8 and TRBJ2-2, with D tentatively TRBD1 (5 bases). This CDR3 region has 15 residues. Deletions cut 5 bases from V and 5 bases from J, with 15 bases between. The germline V gene has CDR1 SGHVS and CDR2 FQNEAQ. The chain's CDR3 is CASSPAKAGTGELFF. CDR3 nucleotide sequence: TGTGCCAGCAGCCCCGCGAAGGCAGGGACCGGGGAGCTGTTTTTT.

In this sample, this clonotype turned up many times. V gene TRBV11-2 combines with J gene TRBJ2-1; 9 bases align to TRBD1. CDR3 length: 15 residues. The V gene's germline CDR1 is SGHAT and CDR2 FQNNGV. V shed 7 bases and J 3 bases; nucleotides not matched to a gene: 7. CDR3 sequence (DNA): TGTGCCAGCACTCGGGTGACAGGGGGCTACAATGAGCAGTTCTTC. It translates to CASTRVTGGYNEQFF.

The CDR3 loop reads CASTARDPTVSQYF. CDR3 nucleotides: TGCGCCAGCACCGCACGGGACCCGACCGTCTCGCAGTATTTT. The rearrangement uses TRBV5-1 and TRBJ2-3; either TRBD1 or TRBD2 may supply D (5 bases each). Germline CDR1 reads SGHRS; CDR2 reads YFSETQ. The ends were cut back, 6 bases at V and 10 bases at J, with 21 bases in the middle. The CDR3 runs to 14 residues.

This clonotype was seen a few times. This CDR3 reads CATSGVSGELFF. CDR3 DNA: TGTGCCACCTCGGGGGTCTCCGGGGAGCTGTTTTTT. This sequence joins TRBV15 and TRBJ2-2; D might be TRBD2 (6 bases). CDR3 length equals 12 residues. Germline CDR1 reads LNHNV; CDR2 reads YYDKDF (reference sequence). V gave up 8 bases and J gave up 6 bases, with 10 bases separating them.